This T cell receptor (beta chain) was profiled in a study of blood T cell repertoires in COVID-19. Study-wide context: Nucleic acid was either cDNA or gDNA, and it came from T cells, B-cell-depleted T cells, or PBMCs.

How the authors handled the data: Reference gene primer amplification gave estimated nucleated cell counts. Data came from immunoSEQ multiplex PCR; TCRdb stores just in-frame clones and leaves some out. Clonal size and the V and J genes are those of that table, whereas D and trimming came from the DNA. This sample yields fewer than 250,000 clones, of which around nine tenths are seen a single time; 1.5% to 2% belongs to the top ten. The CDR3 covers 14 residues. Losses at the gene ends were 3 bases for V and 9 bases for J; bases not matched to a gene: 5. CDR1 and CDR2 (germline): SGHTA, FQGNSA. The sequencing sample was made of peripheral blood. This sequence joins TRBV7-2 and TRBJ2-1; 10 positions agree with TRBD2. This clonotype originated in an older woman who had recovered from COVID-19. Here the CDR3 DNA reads TGTGCCAGCAGCTTCAGCGGGGGGGCCAGTGAGCAGTTCTTC. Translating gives CASSFSGGASEQFF.